The 22 T cell receptor beta chains listed next were all sequenced from one sample in a study of shared clonotypes between healthy human individuals. TCRdb's copy holds only in-frame clones and misses some; the assay was immunoSEQ multiplex PCR. Among more than 2 million clones listed, under 97% were seen once. Sequencing input: naive CD4+ T cells sorted from blood. Stated subset: CD45RA+ positively selected. These receptors came from a man between 18 and 35 years old in good health.

The rearrangement uses TRBV5-1 and TRBJ1-3; D is undetermined. Between the trimmed V and J ends, which lost 0 bases and 0 bases, there was a span of 7 bases. The CDR3 extends over 15 amino acids. Per the germline V gene, CDR1 is SGHRS and CDR2 is YFSETQ. This CDR3 is CASSLEVGSGNTIYF. CDR3 nucleotides: TGCGCCAGCAGCTTGGAGGTTGGCTCTGGAAACACCATATATTTT. Together with reference TRBV5-1 and TRBJ1-3, the CDR3 gives the full variable domain: KAGVTQTPRYLIKTRGQQVTLSCSPISGHRSVSWYQQTPGQGLQFLFEYFSETQRNKGNFPGRFSGRQFSNSRSEMNVSTLELGDSALYLCASSLEVGSGNTIYFGEGSWLTVV.

The V and J genes are TRBV9 and TRBJ1-5, with no clear D. Germline V gives CDR1 SGDLS, CDR2 YYNGEE. This CDR3 comprises 15 residues. The germline V and J ends were trimmed by 3 bases and 0 bases, with 10 bases remaining between them. CDR3: CASSATDYSNQPQHF. In DNA, the CDR3 is TGTGCCAGCAGCGCCACAGATTATAGCAATCAGCCCCAGCATTTT.

The genes are TRBV7-2 and TRBJ2-1; no clear D. Germline V gives CDR1 SGHTA, CDR2 FQGNSA. The length of the CDR3 is 13 residues. Trimming stripped 2 bases from V and 9 bases from J, with 11 bases between. CDR3 sequence (DNA): TGTGCCAGCAGCTTACAGCGACGGAGTGAGCAGTTCTTC. This sequence encodes CASSLQRRSEQFF.

The table lists this clone with a count of one. This rearrangement joins TRBV28 to TRBJ2-5, with 9 positions matching TRBD2. This CDR3 has 17 residues. The germline gives CDR1 MDHEN, CDR2 SYDVKM. The ends lost 3 bases at V and 6 bases at J; junction bases unmatched: 14. The CDR3 DNA reads as TGTGCCAGCAGTTTCTCCGGCAGGGGACTAGCTGGACAGACCCAGTACTTC. Encoded protein: CASSFSGRGLAGQTQYF.

The genes are TRBV10-3 and TRBJ2-3; 7 nucleotides agree with TRBD1. J lost 2 bases, V lost 8 bases, and 7 bases had no gene match. Germline values: CDR1 ENHRY, CDR2 SYGVKD. This CDR3 is built from 14 residues. CDR3 protein: CAIRVGTDTDTQYF. The CDR3 DNA is TGTGCCATCCGAGTCGGGACAGACACAGATACGCAGTATTTT.

The chain is built from TRBV5-1 and TRBJ2-1; 12 bases are shared with TRBD2. The germline gives CDR1 SGHRS, CDR2 YFSETQ. The CDR3 extends over 16 amino acids. V dropped 0 bases and J dropped 4; count of bases not matched to a gene: 2. CDR3 amino acids: CASSLVGTSGYNEQFF. DNA of the CDR3: TGCGCCAGCAGCTTGGTGGGGACTAGCGGGTACAATGAGCAGTTCTTC.

V and J are TRBV4-1 and TRBJ2-1; D possibly matches TRBD1 or TRBD2 (6 bases each). Trimming shortened V by 2 bases and J by 7 bases, and 12 bases separated the two germline ends. The CDR3 sequence is 14 residues long. The germline CDR1 and CDR2 sequences are MGHRA and YSYEKL. CDR3 loop: CASSQPTGRNEQFF. The CDR3 nucleotides are TGCGCCAGCAGCCAACCTACAGGGAGGAATGAGCAGTTCTTC.

The chain employs TRBV4-3 and TRBJ1-2, with no clear D. CDR1 and CDR2 (germline): LGHNA, YSLEER. The CDR3 runs to 14 residues. Trimming took off 0 bases at V and 8 bases at J, with 13 bases between the two ends. CDR3 DNA sequence: TGCGCCAGCAGCCAAGATCTAGTTTCTTACGGCTACACCTTC. It encodes CASSQDLVSYGYTF.

The chain employs TRBV4-1 and TRBJ2-3, with D perhaps matching TRBD1 or TRBD2 (5 bases each). V was trimmed by 3 bases and J by 2 bases, leaving 15 bases between them. The germline CDR1 and CDR2 sequences are MGHRA and YSYEKL. The CDR3 has 16 residues. The CDR3 sequence: CASSQSGPGFTDTQYF. CDR3 bases: TGCGCCAGCAGCCAGTCGGGACCAGGATTCACAGATACGCAGTATTTT.

The chain has TRBV27 and TRBJ1-5; D is possibly TRBD1 (5 bases). The germline V gene encodes CDR1 MNHEY and CDR2 SMNVEV (reference sequence). There are 13 residues in the CDR3. Trimming took off 3 bases at V and 9 bases at J, with 12 bases between the two ends. CDR3 in DNA: TGTGCCAGCAGTTTCCAGGGCTGGGGGCCCCAGCATTTT. Its protein is CASSFQGWGPQHF.

V and J are TRBV6-1 and TRBJ2-3, with unresolved D. Germline loops: CDR1 MNHNS, CDR2 SASEGT. The ends were cut back, 10 bases at V and 2 bases at J, with 16 bases in the middle. The CDR3 length is 14 residues. DNA for the CDR3: TGTGCCACCCGATCTGGTAGAACCACAGATACGCAGTATTTT. This codes for CATRSGRTTDTQYF.

The chain is built from TRBV5-1 and TRBJ1-3; 8 positions match TRBD1. Germline assignment: CDR1 SGHRS and CDR2 YFSETQ. The CDR3 is 17 amino acids. V shed 4 bases, J shed 2 bases, and the junction held 11 bases outside the gene matches. This CDR3 reads CASSPRVRQGPGNTIYF. The CDR3 DNA sequence: TGCGCCAGCAGCCCGAGGGTGAGACAGGGGCCTGGAAACACCATATATTTT.

In its sample, this clone was seen once. The chain links TRBV7-6 to TRBJ2-7; possible D gene TRBD1, 6 bases. CDR1 is SGHVS, CDR2 FNYEAQ, per germline. Trimming stripped 6 bases from V and 4 bases from J, with 19 bases between. The CDR3 runs to 15 residues. CDR3 sequence reads: CASRKRGSFAYEQYF. The CDR3 nucleotides read TGTGCCAGCAGAAAAAGGGGGAGCTTTGCGTACGAGCAGTACTTC.

V is TRBV28 and J is TRBJ1-5, with D hard to call. The CDR3 loop spans 15 amino acids. Per germline, CDR1 MDHEN and CDR2 SYDVKM. Trimming cost V 1 base and J 5 bases, with 12 bases left between them. CDR3 sequence reads: CASSLSSGRHQPQHF. CDR3 nucleotide sequence: TGTGCCAGCAGTTTATCATCCGGGCGGCATCAGCCCCAGCATTTT.

V gene TRBV27 combines with J gene TRBJ1-1; TRBD1 is a possible D gene (6 bases). With 5 bases removed from V and 11 bases from J, the gap between germline ends came to 21 bases. The CDR3 is made up of 14 amino acids. Per the germline V gene, CDR1 is MNHEY and CDR2 is SMNVEV (reference sequence). CDR3 sequence: CASSPRWGAGEAFF. For the CDR3, the DNA is TGTGCCAGCAGTCCGCGTTGGGGGGCCGGGGAGGCTTTCTTT.

This chain uses TRBV28 with TRBJ1-1; possibly TRBD1 for D (5 bases). V was trimmed by 2 bases and J by 1 base, leaving 11 bases between them. This CDR3 is built from 15 residues. Germline V gene lookup returns CDR1 MDHEN and CDR2 SYDVKM. The CDR3 DNA sequence: TGTGCCAGCAGTTTAGGAGGGACGGGGAACACTGAAGCTTTCTTT. Translation gives CASSLGGTGNTEAFF.

The CDR3 coding sequence is TGTGCCAGCTCACCACCGGTCACAGGGGGCCCCGATACGCAGTATTTT. Amino acid sequence: CASSPPVTGGPDTQYF. The chain has TRBV18 and TRBJ2-3, with 9 bases lining up with TRBD1. This CDR3 comprises 16 residues. The junction had 7 bases not matched to a gene; V was cut back by 0 bases and J by 6 bases. Looked up from germline, CDR1 is KGHSH and CDR2 is LQKENI.

The chain carries TRBV6-5 and TRBJ1-1; D gene uncertain. This CDR3 spans 11 amino acids. Germline V gene sequence: CDR1 MNHEY, CDR2 SVGAGI. The germline V and J ends were trimmed by 7 bases and 3 bases, with 6 bases remaining between them. CDR3 loop: CASKIDTEAFF. DNA of the CDR3: TGTGCCAGCAAGATCGACACTGAAGCTTTCTTT.

The V gene is TRBV19, the J gene TRBJ2-5, with a tentative D call TRBD1 (5 bases). The CDR3 is made up of 15 amino acids. Per the germline V gene, CDR1 is LNHDA and CDR2 is SQIVND (reference sequence). Trimming stripped 5 bases from V and 7 bases from J, with 20 bases between. In nucleotides, the CDR3 is TGTGCCAGTAGTCCCCCCTCGGTGGGGCATGGGACCCAGTACTTC. Its translation: CASSPPSVGHGTQYF.

The chain carries TRBV5-1 and TRBJ2-3; TRBD1 is a possible D gene (6 bases). Germline CDR1 and CDR2: SGHRS and YFSETQ. The V gene lost 0 bases and the J gene lost 7 bases, with 15 bases spanning the gap. CDR3 length: 15 amino acids. The CDR3 protein is CASSLDRVGVNTQYF. DNA of the CDR3: TGCGCCAGCAGCTTGGACAGGGTAGGAGTTAATACGCAGTATTTT.

The rearrangement links TRBV7-9 to TRBJ1-1; maybe TRBD1 (6 bases). This CDR3 has 15 residues. Trimming stripped 6 bases from V and 1 base from J, with 15 bases between. Germline V gene sequence: CDR1 SEHNR, CDR2 FQNEAQ (reference sequence). CDR3 loop: CASSLRTATNTEAFF. The DNA for the CDR3 is TGTGCCAGCAGTCTAAGGACAGCCACGAACACTGAAGCTTTCTTT.

This chain uses TRBV19 with TRBJ1-1; D ambiguous. CDR1 and CDR2 from the germline V gene are LNHDA and SQIVND (reference sequence). With 4 bases removed from V and 0 bases from J, the gap between germline ends came to 15 bases. This CDR3 region has 16 residues. The DNA of the CDR3 is TGTGCCAGTAGTAAAGCCCCGGCATACATGAACACTGAAGCTTTCTTT. Its translation: CASSKAPAYMNTEAFF.